This T cell receptor beta chain comes out of a study of T-cell reconstitution after alpha-beta-depleted transplantation in children (TCRdb year 2016). Context from the whole study: Using TCR repertoire profiling, the study followed T-cell immune reconstitution in a quantitative way in children after TCRalphabeta/CD19-depleted allogeneic hematopoietic cell transplantation.

Study-wide conclusions, independent of this receptor: Apparently early alphabetaT-cell count recovery about two months after transplant reportedly relied on only several hundred rapidly expanded clones derived from non-depleted graft cells. Hyperexpanded clone frequencies declined over subsequent months; after one year, T-cell counts and TCRbeta diversity were mostly attributed to newly produced T cells. In some patients, high TCRbeta diversity at day 60 was attributed to recipient T cells and intrathymic progenitors that had survived conditioning.

This clonotype appeared many times. Its antigen remains unidentified. It has no much larger one-base neighbor in the sample; base qualities were not kept. Libraries were prepared through PCR. Sequencing took place on an Illumina HiSeq 2500. To normalize quantification of the TCRbeta repertoire, the TCR libraries were built with molecular barcoding that relied on unique molecular identifiers. Using fastp at Q25 and MiXCR, TCRdb reprocessed the public reads and kept productive beta chains. Each CDR3 protein appears once, grouped with its most common genes and DNA. A total of around 250,000 distinct CDR3 sequences appear in this sample, roughly 7.7% of them only once. The top ten clones comprise approximately 6% of the sample. The treatment or condition label for this specimen denotes: allogeneic hematopoietic cell transplantation with graft depleted of TCRalphabeta T cells and CD19 B cells. The transplant recipients were children given TCRalphabeta/CD19-depleted allogeneic hematopoietic cell grafts.

CDR1 SQVTM and CDR2 ANQGSEA are derived from the germline V gene. Spanning cysteine to phenylalanine, the CDR3 consists of 15 amino acids. Solely the CDR3 DNA is kept, with 45 bases framed from the first base. A distance of 17 bases separates the germline ends of V and J, which lose 2 bases and 4 bases respectively. Sequences were derived from PBMCs, mostly from graft donor cells, sampled 180 days after TCRalphabeta/CD19-depleted stem cell transplant. This TCR came from a male patient under 18 who had a stem cell transplant for acute lymphoblastic leukemia, so the T cells may come from the graft donor. This chain is built from TRBV29-1 and TRBJ1-2; matching of 6 bases hints at TRBD1 as the D gene. CDR3 region: CSVESRGRGAYGYTF. The DNA reads TGCAGCGTTGAAAGTAGGGGCAGGGGCGCCTATGGCTACACCTTC.